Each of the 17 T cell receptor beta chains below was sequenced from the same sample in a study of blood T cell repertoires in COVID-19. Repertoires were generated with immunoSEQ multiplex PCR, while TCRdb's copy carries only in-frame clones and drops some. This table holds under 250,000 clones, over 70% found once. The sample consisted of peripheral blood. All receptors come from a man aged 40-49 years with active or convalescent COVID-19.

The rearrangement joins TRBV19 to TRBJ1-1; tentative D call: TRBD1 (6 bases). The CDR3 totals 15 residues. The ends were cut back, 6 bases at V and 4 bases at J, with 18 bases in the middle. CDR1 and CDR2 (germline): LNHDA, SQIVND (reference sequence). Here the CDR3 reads CASRGTSELGTEAFF. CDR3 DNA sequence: TGTGCCAGTAGGGGGACAAGTGAACTGGGCACTGAAGCTTTCTTT.

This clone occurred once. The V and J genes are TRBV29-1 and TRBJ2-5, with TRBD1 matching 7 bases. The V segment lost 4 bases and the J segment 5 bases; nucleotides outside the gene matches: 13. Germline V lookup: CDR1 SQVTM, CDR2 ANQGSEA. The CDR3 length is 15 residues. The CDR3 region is CSVADREPSVETQYF. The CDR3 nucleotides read TGCAGCGTTGCCGACAGGGAACCTTCCGTGGAGACCCAGTACTTC.

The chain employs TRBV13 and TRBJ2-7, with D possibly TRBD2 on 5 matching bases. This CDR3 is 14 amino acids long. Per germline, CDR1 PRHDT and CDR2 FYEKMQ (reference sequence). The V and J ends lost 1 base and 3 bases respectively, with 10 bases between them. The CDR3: CASSLASGNYEQYF. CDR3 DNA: TGTGCCAGCAGCTTAGCTTCGGGGAACTACGAGCAGTACTTC.

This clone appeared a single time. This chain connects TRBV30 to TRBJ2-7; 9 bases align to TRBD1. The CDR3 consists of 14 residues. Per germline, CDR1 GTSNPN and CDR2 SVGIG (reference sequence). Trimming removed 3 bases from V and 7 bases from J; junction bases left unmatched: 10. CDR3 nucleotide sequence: TGTGCCTGGAGCCCCTGGACAGGGGCCGGGGAGCAGTACTTC. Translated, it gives CAWSPWTGAGEQYF.

CDR3 loop: CASSYSRQGAGGYTF. CDR3 DNA: TGTGCCAGCAGTTACTCCCGACAGGGGGCGGGGGGCTACACCTTC. V gene TRBV6-5 combines with J gene TRBJ1-2; 10 bases are shared with TRBD1. The CDR3 consists of 15 residues. CDR1 is MNHEY, CDR2 SVGAGI, per germline. The V segment lost 0 bases and the J segment 8 bases; nucleotides outside the gene matches: 6.

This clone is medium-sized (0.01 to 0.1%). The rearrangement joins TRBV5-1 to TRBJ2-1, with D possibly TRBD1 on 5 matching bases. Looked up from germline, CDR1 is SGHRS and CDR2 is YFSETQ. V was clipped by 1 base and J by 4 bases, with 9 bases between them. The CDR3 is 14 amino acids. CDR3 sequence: CASSLSGAYNEQFF. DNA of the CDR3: TGCGCCAGCAGCTTGAGTGGGGCGTACAATGAGCAGTTCTTC.

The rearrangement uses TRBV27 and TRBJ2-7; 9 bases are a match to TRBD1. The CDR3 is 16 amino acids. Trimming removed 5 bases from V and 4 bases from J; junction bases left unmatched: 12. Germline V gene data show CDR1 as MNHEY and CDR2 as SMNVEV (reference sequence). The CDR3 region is CASSPAPGQGLYEQYF. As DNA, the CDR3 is TGTGCCAGCAGTCCGGCTCCGGGACAGGGTTTATACGAGCAGTACTTC.

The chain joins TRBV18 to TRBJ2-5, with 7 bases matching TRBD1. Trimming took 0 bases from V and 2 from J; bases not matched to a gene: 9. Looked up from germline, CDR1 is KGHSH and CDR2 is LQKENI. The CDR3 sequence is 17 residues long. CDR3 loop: CASSPPGVNRGQETQYF. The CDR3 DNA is TGTGCCAGCTCACCACCGGGGGTTAACAGGGGTCAAGAGACCCAGTACTTC. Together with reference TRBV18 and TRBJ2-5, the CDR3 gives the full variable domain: NAGVMQNPRHLVRRRGQEARLRCSPMKGHSHVYWYRQLPEEGLKFMVYLQKENIIDESGMPKERFSAEFPKEGPSILRIQQVVRGDSAAYFCASSPPGVNRGQETQYFGPGTRLLVL.

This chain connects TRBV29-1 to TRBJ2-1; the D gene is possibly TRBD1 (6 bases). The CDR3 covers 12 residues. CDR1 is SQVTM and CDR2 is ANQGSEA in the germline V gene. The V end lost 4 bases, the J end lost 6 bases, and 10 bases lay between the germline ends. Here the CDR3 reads CSVVQGGNEQFF. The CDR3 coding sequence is TGCAGCGTTGTACAGGGCGGCAATGAGCAGTTCTTC.

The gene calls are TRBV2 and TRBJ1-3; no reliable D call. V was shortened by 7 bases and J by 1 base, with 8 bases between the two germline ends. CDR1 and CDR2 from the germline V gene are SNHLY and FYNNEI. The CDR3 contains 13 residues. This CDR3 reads CASTRGSGNTIYF. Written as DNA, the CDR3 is TGTGCCAGCACTCGAGGATCTGGAAACACCATATATTTT.

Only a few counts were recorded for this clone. CDR3 in DNA: TGTGCCAGCAGCTGTGAGCGGCTAGCGGGAGGCGAGCAGTACTTC. Amino acids: CASSCERLAGGEQYF. The rearrangement uses TRBV21-1 and TRBJ2-7; the D call of TRBD2 is as the table states it, not checked on the DNA. TRBV21-1 is a listed pseudogene. The CDR3 has 15 residues.

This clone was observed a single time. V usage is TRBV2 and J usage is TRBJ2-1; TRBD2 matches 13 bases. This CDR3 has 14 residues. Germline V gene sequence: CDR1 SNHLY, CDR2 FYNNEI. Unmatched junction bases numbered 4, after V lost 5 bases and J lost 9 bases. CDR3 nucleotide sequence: TGTGCCAGCAGTCGGACTAGCGGGAGCCGTGAGCAGTTCTTC. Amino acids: CASSRTSGSREQFF. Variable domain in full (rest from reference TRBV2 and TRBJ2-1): EPEVTQTPSHQVTQMGQEVILRCVPISNHLYFYWYRQILGQKVEFLVSFYNNEISEKSEIFDDQFSVERPDGSNFTLKIRSTKLEDSAMYFCASSRTSGSREQFFGPGTRLTVL.

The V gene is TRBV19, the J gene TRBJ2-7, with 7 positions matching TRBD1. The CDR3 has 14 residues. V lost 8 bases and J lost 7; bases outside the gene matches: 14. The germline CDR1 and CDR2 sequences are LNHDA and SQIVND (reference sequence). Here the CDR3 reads CASWEGGSSREQYF. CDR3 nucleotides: TGTGCCAGTTGGGAAGGGGGCAGTTCGCGGGAGCAGTACTTC. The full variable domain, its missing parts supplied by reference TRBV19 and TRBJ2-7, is DGGITQSPKYLFRKEGQNVTLSCEQNLNHDAMYWYRQDPGQGLRLIYYSQIVNDFQKGDIAEGYSVSREKKESFPLTVTSAQKNPTAFYLCASWEGGSSREQYFGPGTRLTVT.

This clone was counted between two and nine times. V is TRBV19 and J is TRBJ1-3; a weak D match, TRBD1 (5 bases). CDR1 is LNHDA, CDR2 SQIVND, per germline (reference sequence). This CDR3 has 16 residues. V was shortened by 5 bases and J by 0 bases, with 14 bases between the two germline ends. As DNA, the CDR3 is TGTGCCAGTAGTGGCGCGGGACTCCTCTCTGGAAACACCATATATTTT. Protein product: CASSGAGLLSGNTIYF.

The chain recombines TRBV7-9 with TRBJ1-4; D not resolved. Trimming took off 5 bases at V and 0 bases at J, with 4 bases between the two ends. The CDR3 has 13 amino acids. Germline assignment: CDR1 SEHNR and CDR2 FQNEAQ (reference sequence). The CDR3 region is CASSLPTNEKLFF. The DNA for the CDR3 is TGTGCCAGCAGCCTACCAACTAATGAAAAACTGTTTTTT.

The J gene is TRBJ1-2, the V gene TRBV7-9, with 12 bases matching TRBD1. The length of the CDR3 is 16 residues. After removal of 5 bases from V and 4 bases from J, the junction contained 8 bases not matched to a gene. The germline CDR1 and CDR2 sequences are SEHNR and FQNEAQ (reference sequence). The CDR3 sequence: CASSPWGQGASYGYTF. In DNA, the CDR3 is TGTGCCAGCAGCCCTTGGGGACAGGGGGCTAGCTATGGCTACACCTTC.

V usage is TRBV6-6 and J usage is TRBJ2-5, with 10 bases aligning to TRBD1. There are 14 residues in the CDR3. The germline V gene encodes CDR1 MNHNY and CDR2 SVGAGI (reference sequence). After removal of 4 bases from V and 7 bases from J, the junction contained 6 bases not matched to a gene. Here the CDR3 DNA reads TGTGCCAGCAGTTCGACAGGGGGCGCAGGGACCCAGTACTTC. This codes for CASSSTGGAGTQYF.